This is a list of T cell receptor beta chains from one sample in a study of blood T cell repertoires in COVID-19. Using immunoSEQ multiplex PCR, the repertoire was profiled, and TCRdb retains in-frame clones only, with some absent. This sample has 150,000 to 170,000 clones, with about 88% found just once. The sample was peripheral blood. These TCRs come from a woman aged 55-70 years with COVID-19, enrolled during active disease. Each CDR3 is given with its conserved first and last residue. The order of the fields is CDR3 length, V gene, J gene, D gene, clone size, CDR3 protein, CDR3 DNA. A D gene is named only where the DNA matches it firmly. A clone size is listed for some rows: how often the clone was seen (once, few, many), or a class if it is expanded.

18	TRBV5-4	TRBJ1-2	-	-	CASSLAGFRVQGNYGYTF	TGTGCCAGCAGCTTGGCCGGCTTTAGAGTACAGGGAAACTATGGCTACACCTTC
13	TRBV7-6	TRBJ1-2	-	-	CASSLHGAWGYTF	TGTGCCAGCAGCTTACACGGTGCGTGGGGCTACACCTTC
18	TRBV5-5	TRBJ2-3	TRBD2	-	CASSLFTSGTLLTDTQYF	TGTGCCAGCAGCTTGTTTACTAGCGGGACCCTACTCACAGATACGCAGTATTTT
14	TRBV29-1	TRBJ2-1	-	-	CSVEGEYSYNEQFF	TGCAGCGTTGAAGGGGAGTACTCCTACAATGAGCAGTTCTTC
15	TRBV3-1/TRBV3-2	TRBJ1-3	TRBD1	-	CASSPRTGFGNTIYF	TGTGCCAGCAGCCCCCGGACAGGGTTTGGAAACACCATATATTTT
15	TRBV6-6	TRBJ1-4	-	-	CASSYSSATNEKLFF	TGTGCCAGCAGTTACTCGTCTGCAACTAATGAAAAACTGTTTTTT
13	TRBV3-1/TRBV3-2	TRBJ1-2	-	-	CASSQRTGVGYTF	TGTGCCAGCAGCCAAAGGACGGGGGTAGGCTACACCTTC
14	TRBV18	TRBJ1-6	-	-	CASSQGMDNSPLHF	TGTGCCAGCTCACAGGGGATGGATAATTCACCCCTCCACTTT
13	TRBV5-1	TRBJ1-3	-	-	CASSGTLGNTIYF	TGCGCCAGCAGCGGGACACTAGGAAACACCATATATTTT
17	TRBV21-1	TRBJ1-1	-	few	CASSKDLVEGVNTEAFF	TGTGCCAGCAGCAAAGACTTGGTCGAGGGGGTGAACACTGAAGCTTTCTTT
16	TRBV30	TRBJ1-5	-	-	CAWSVFAGTSNQPQHF	TGTGCCTGGAGTGTATTTGCAGGGACAAGCAATCAGCCCCAGCATTTT
15	TRBV3-1/TRBV3-2	TRBJ2-1	-	-	CASSQSTRRYNEQFF	TGTGCCAGCAGTCAAAGCACTAGGCGGTACAATGAGCAGTTCTTC
15	TRBV15	TRBJ2-2	TRBD1	-	CATRRQGANTGELFF	TGTGCCACCAGAAGACAGGGGGCGAACACCGGGGAGCTGTTTTTT
12	TRBV5-1	TRBJ2-7	-	medium-sized	CASSPDTLGQYF	TGCGCCAGCAGCCCGGACACCTTGGGGCAGTACTTC
15	TRBV21-1	TRBJ1-6	-	-	CASSKERGQKSPLHF	TGTGCCAGCAGCAAAGAGCGTGGACAGAAGTCACCCCTCCACTTT
15	TRBV6-2/TRBV6-3	TRBJ2-6	-	-	CASSYGQSGANVLTF	TGTGCCAGCAGTTACGGCCAATCTGGGGCCAACGTCCTGACTTTC
15	TRBV5-1	TRBJ1-2	TRBD1	-	CASSTGQGILYGYTF	TGCGCCAGCAGCACGGGACAGGGTATTCTCTATGGCTACACCTTC
15	TRBV6-6	TRBJ2-1	TRBD2	-	CASSNSGGTNNEQFF	TGTGCCAGCAGTAATAGCGGGGGAACAAACAATGAGCAGTTCTTC
13	TRBV5-6	TRBJ2-5	-	-	CASSFTTGETQYF	TGTGCCAGCAGCTTTACGACGGGAGAGACCCAGTACTTC
12	TRBV6-5	TRBJ2-1	-	-	CASSYPPEEQFF	TGTGCCAGCAGTTACCCTCCGGAGGAGCAGTTCTTC
14	TRBV5-1	TRBJ2-1	-	-	CASSPAMQYNEQFF	TGCGCCAGCAGCCCCGCTATGCAATACAATGAGCAGTTCTTC
14	TRBV7-8	TRBJ1-4	-	-	CASSSGQRHEKLFF	TGTGCCAGCAGCTCTGGACAGCGTCATGAAAAACTGTTTTTT
15	TRBV3-1/TRBV3-2	TRBJ1-5	TRBD1	once	CASSQDGTAHQPQHF	TGTGCCAGCAGCCAAGACGGGACAGCCCATCAGCCCCAGCATTTT
12	TRBV10-1	TRBJ1-1	TRBD1	-	CASSDGDREAFF	TGCGCCAGCAGTGACGGGGACAGGGAAGCTTTCTTT
11	TRBV29-1	TRBJ2-7	-	once	CSVEQSYEQYF	TGCAGCGTTGAACAGTCCTACGAGCAGTACTTC
17	TRBV20-1	TRBJ2-3	TRBD1	-	CSASWGVGQGFADTQYF	TGCAGTGCTAGTTGGGGGGTGGGACAGGGATTTGCTGATACGCAGTATTTT
14	TRBV6-5	TRBJ2-5	TRBD2	-	CASSPRLAYETQYF	TGTGCCAGCAGCCCAAGACTAGCGTATGAGACCCAGTACTTC
15	TRBV14	TRBJ1-2	-	-	CASSAAFGTLYGYTF	TGTGCCAGCAGTGCGGCGTTCGGGACACTTTATGGCTACACCTTC
13	TRBV9	TRBJ1-1	-	-	CASSAPGGVEAFF	TGTGCCAGCAGCGCCCCCGGGGGGGTTGAAGCTTTCTTT
13	TRBV12-3/TRBV12-4	TRBJ2-7	-	-	CASSLERKYEQYF	TGTGCCAGCAGTTTAGAGCGCAAGTACGAGCAGTACTTC
16	TRBV27	TRBJ1-5	-	-	CASSIKGWEGNQPQHF	TGTGCCAGCAGTATAAAGGGGTGGGAAGGCAATCAGCCCCAGCATTTT
13	TRBV3-1/TRBV3-2	TRBJ1-6	-	-	CASRQGTHSPLHF	TGTGCCAGCAGACAGGGTACGCATTCACCCCTCCACTTT
14	TRBV15	TRBJ2-7	TRBD2	few	CATSRDTSGYEQYF	TGTGCCACCAGCAGAGATACTAGCGGATACGAGCAGTACTTC
15	TRBV9	TRBJ2-1	-	-	CASSVGTQTYNEQFF	TGTGCCAGCAGCGTCGGGACTCAAACGTACAATGAGCAGTTCTTC
17	TRBV5-1	TRBJ2-2	TRBD1	-	CASSLTGTGTHTGELFF	TGCGCCAGCAGCCTTACCGGGACAGGGACCCACACCGGGGAGCTGTTTTTT
15	TRBV10-3	TRBJ2-7	TRBD2	few	CAISESRAGEYEQYF	TGTGCCATCAGTGAGTCGAGAGCGGGAGAATACGAGCAGTACTTC
15	TRBV5-1	TRBJ2-3	-	many	CASSPAGHESDTQYF	TGCGCCAGCAGCCCAGCGGGACATGAGTCAGATACGCAGTATTTT
14	TRBV5-1	TRBJ2-7	-	-	CASSLIPEAYEQYF	TGCGCCAGCAGCTTGATTCCGGAGGCCTACGAGCAGTACTTC
15	TRBV2	TRBJ2-2	-	once	CASIKGSGYTGELFF	TGTGCCAGCATCAAGGGTAGCGGATACACCGGGGAGCTGTTTTTT
14	TRBV6-2/TRBV6-3	TRBJ1-3	TRBD1	few	CASSSGQAHRTIYF	TGTGCCAGCAGCTCGGGACAGGCCCATCGTACCATATATTTT